The clone carrying this T cell receptor beta chain was counted only a few times. The antigen is not known. The record originates from a study of response to subunit inactivated influenza vaccine. Broader study findings: Few additional T cells are recruited per seasonal influenza vaccination, authors suggested.

TCRdb reanalysed the RT-PCR reads using MiXCR and keeps one entry per CDR3 protein. Here the sample spans a few hundred thousand distinct CDR3 sequences, around 15% being singletons. This TCR derives from a man aged 50 or older who received an inactivated influenza vaccine. The sample in question was PBMCs from blood, obtained roughly 12 days after vaccination.

DNA of the CDR3: TGCAGTGCTAGAGCTCAGGACTCTCTAGAGACCCAGTACTTC. This sequence encodes CSARAQDSLETQYF. The chain joins TRBV20-1 to TRBJ2-5, with D tentatively TRBD2 (5 bases). The germline V gene encodes CDR1 DFQATT and CDR2 SNEGSKA (reference sequence). CDR3 length equals 14 residues. With 1 base removed from V and 4 bases from J, the gap between germline ends came to 13 bases.